One and the same sample provided the 7 T cell receptor beta chains below, sequenced in a study of OX40 agonist ivuxolimab in advanced cancers. The method was immunoSEQ multiplex PCR; TCRdb's version includes in-frame clones alone and lacks a portion of them. The data hold some 130,000 clones, with 93% observed a single time. The material was CD4+ or CD8+ T cells sorted from blood, obtained in a trial of the OX40 agonist ivuxolimab. These receptors all come from an adult with an advanced solid tumor such as melanoma, head and neck, liver or kidney cancer.

The chain carries TRBV6-1 and TRBJ1-2, with D tentatively TRBD1 (6 bases). The CDR3 consists of 13 residues. The germline CDR1 and CDR2 sequences are MNHNS and SASEGT. Trimming left V 9 bases short and J 1 base short, with 12 bases between. The CDR3 region has the DNA TGTGCCAGTTCGGGACAAAATAACTATGGCTACACCTTC. Amino acids: CASSGQNNYGYTF.

J is TRBJ1-1 and V is TRBV7-9; D is ambiguous. The CDR3 covers 13 residues. Per germline, CDR1 SEHNR and CDR2 FQNEAQ (reference sequence). V gave up 4 bases and J gave up 1 base, with 7 bases separating them. Here the CDR3 reads CASSSQSNTEAFF. CDR3 sequence (DNA): TGTGCCAGCAGCTCCCAGTCGAACACTGAAGCTTTCTTT.

The chain has TRBV11-2 and TRBJ2-7, with D possibly matching TRBD2 (7 bases). Trimming removed 6 bases at V and 4 bases at J, with 13 bases between. The CDR3 has 13 amino acids. Germline-derived CDR1 and CDR2 are SGHAT and FQNNGV. The CDR3 DNA reads TGTGCCAGCAGAACCGGGGGGCTTTACGAGCAGTACTTC. Its protein is CASRTGGLYEQYF. Filled out from reference TRBV11-2 and TRBJ2-7, the complete variable domain reads EAGVAQSPRYKIIEKRQSVAFWCNPISGHATLYWYQQILGQGPKLLIQFQNNGVVDDSQLPKDRFSAERLKGVDSTLKIQPAKLEDSAVYLCASRTGGLYEQYFGPGTRLTVT.

The chain employs TRBV5-5 and TRBJ1-5; D is undetermined. The CDR3 sequence is 15 residues long. Trimming shortened V by 5 bases and J by 2 bases, and 14 bases separated the two germline ends. Germline-derived CDR1 and CDR2 are SGHKS and YYEKEE (reference sequence). CDR3 DNA sequence: TGTGCCAGCAGATTACACGGGGAGGGCAATCAGCCCCAGCATTTT. Its protein is CASRLHGEGNQPQHF.

J is TRBJ2-2 and V is TRBV9; perhaps TRBD1 as D (5 bases). Germline V lookup: CDR1 SGDLS, CDR2 YYNGEE. The CDR3 extends over 14 amino acids. The V end was cut by 0 bases, the J end by 3 bases, with 6 bases between. In DNA form, the CDR3 reads TGTGCCAGCAGCGTAGCAGGGTACACCGGGGAGCTGTTTTTT. Protein sequence: CASSVAGYTGELFF.

The chain carries TRBV7-2 and TRBJ1-5; 10 positions agree with TRBD1. The J segment lost 3 bases and the V segment lost 1 base, leaving 3 bases of the junction unmatched. Germline loops: CDR1 SGHTA, CDR2 FQGNSA. This CDR3 contains 16 residues. CDR3 region: CASSLVGTGANQPQHF. CDR3 nucleotide sequence: TGTGCCAGCAGCTTAGTAGGGACAGGGGCCAATCAGCCCCAGCATTTT.

The chain is built from TRBV27 and TRBJ2-5; 8 nucleotides match TRBD1. Germline loops: CDR1 MNHEY, CDR2 SMNVEV (reference sequence). V lost 6 bases to trimming and J lost 2 bases; unmatched junction nucleotides: 8. This CDR3 has 15 residues. The CDR3 sequence is CASSRGQASQETQYF. The DNA for the CDR3 is TGTGCCAGCAGCCGGGGACAGGCGTCGCAAGAGACCCAGTACTTC.